These 25 T cell receptor beta chains came from one sample sequenced in a study of blood T cell repertoires in COVID-19. Some clones are missing from TCRdb's copy, which holds only in-frame ones; the method was immunoSEQ multiplex PCR. Of some 150,000 clones in the sample, roughly 77% were seen once. The sample comprised peripheral blood. The receptor source for this set is a man in his 60s with acute or convalescent COVID-19.

The sample holds a few counts of this clone. The genes are TRBV24-1 and TRBJ1-2; D may be TRBD1 (5 bases). Germline V gene data show CDR1 as KGHDR and CDR2 as SFDVKD. V was shortened by 4 bases and J by 3 bases, with 11 bases between the two germline ends. There are 14 residues in the CDR3. CDR3 region: CATSDSDRYYGYTF. The CDR3 DNA reads TGTGCCACCAGTGACTCCGACAGATACTATGGCTACACCTTC.

The chain links TRBV28 to TRBJ2-1; D gene unclear. The CDR3 length is 12 residues. From germline, CDR1 is MDHEN and CDR2 SYDVKM. Trimming removed 3 bases at V and 6 bases at J, with 6 bases between. The CDR3 bases are TGTGCCAGCAGTTTCGGTTCCAATGAGCAGTTCTTC. It codes for CASSFGSNEQFF. Full variable domain (outside the CDR3, taken from reference TRBV28 and TRBJ2-1): DVKVTQSSRYLVKRTGEKVFLECVQDMDHENMFWYRQDPGLGLRLIYFSYDVKMKEKGDIPEGYSVSREKKERFSLILESASTNQTSMYLCASSFGSNEQFFGPGTRLTVL.

V and J are TRBV2 and TRBJ2-5, with 8 bases matching TRBD1. V lost 6 bases to trimming and J lost 1 base; unmatched junction nucleotides: 4. The CDR3 consists of 14 residues. CDR1 SNHLY and CDR2 FYNNEI come from the germline V gene. CDR3 sequence: CASSVTGVQETQYF. The CDR3 nucleotides read TGTGCCAGCAGCGTGACAGGGGTCCAAGAGACCCAGTACTTC.

This clone occurred once. This rearrangement joins TRBV6-2 or TRBV6-3 to TRBJ2-7, with TRBD1 matching 9 bases. Germline lookup yields CDR1 MNHEY and CDR2 SVGEGT. Trimming removed 5 bases from V and 4 bases from J; junction bases left unmatched: 9. The CDR3 has 15 amino acids. The CDR3 bases are TGTGCCAGCAGTGGAGCCGGGACAGGGTCATACGAGCAGTACTTC. Residues: CASSGAGTGSYEQYF.

The chain carries TRBV4-2 and TRBJ1-4; possible D gene TRBD1, 5 bases. The CDR3 totals 17 residues. Germline CDR1 and CDR2: LGHNA and YNFKEQ. The ends were cut back, 0 bases at V and 8 bases at J, with 19 bases in the middle. CDR3 sequence reads: CASSQEGGRGVKEKLFF. For the CDR3, the DNA is TGTGCCAGCAGCCAAGAGGGAGGGAGGGGTGTCAAGGAAAAACTGTTTTTT.

On this clone: Compared with germline, one end of the junction differs, possibly owing to a read error. This rearrangement joins TRBV3-1 (or the pseudogene TRBV3-2) to TRBJ2-4; D is uncertain. Germline-derived CDR1 and CDR2 are LGHDT and YNNKEL (reference sequence). CDR3 size: 12 residues. The CDR3 spells CASSQARNIQYF. Written as DNA, the CDR3 is TGTGCCAGCAGCCAAGCCAGAAACATTCAGTACTTC.

J is TRBJ2-7 and V is TRBV6-5, with TRBD2 matching over 9 bases. There are 15 residues in the CDR3. The V gene end was trimmed by 6 bases and the J gene end by 2 bases; junction bases not matched to a gene: 8. Germline-derived CDR1 and CDR2 are MNHEY and SVGAGI. The CDR3 DNA is TGTGCCAGCAGATTTAGCGGGAGCTCGACCTACGAGCAGTACTTC. Protein product: CASRFSGSSTYEQYF.

The chain links TRBV9 to TRBJ2-1; 7 positions match TRBD2. V lost 6 bases and J lost 7; bases outside the gene matches: 22. CDR3 size: 18 residues. Per germline, CDR1 SGDLS and CDR2 YYNGEE. The DNA for the CDR3 is TGTGCCAGCACCACTCTGGGAGGGGTATTCCCAAACAGGAATGAGCAGTTCTTC. Its translation is CASTTLGGVFPNRNEQFF.

V is TRBV2 and J is TRBJ1-6, with 8 bases lining up with TRBD1. Germline lookup yields CDR1 SNHLY and CDR2 FYNNEI. The CDR3 contains 15 residues. Germline trimming cut 2 bases from V and 6 bases from J; bases unmatched to any gene: 3. CDR3 coding DNA: TGTGCCAGCAGTGAACAGGGGGCGGGTAATTCACCCCTCCACTTT. Translation: CASSEQGAGNSPLHF.

This clone was seen once. The rearrangement uses TRBV11-2 and TRBJ2-1, with 12 positions matching TRBD2. CDR3 size: 16 residues. V gave up 1 base and J gave up 7 bases; unmatched junction bases: 5. Germline-derived CDR1 and CDR2 are SGHAT and FQNNGV. The CDR3 region is CASSLAASGRGNEQFF. CDR3 nucleotide sequence: TGTGCCAGCAGCTTAGCAGCTAGCGGGAGGGGGAATGAGCAGTTCTTC.

The J gene is TRBJ2-7, the V gene TRBV18; TRBD1 agrees at 7 bases. J gave up 4 bases and V 0 bases, and 6 bases lay outside the gene matches. Germline CDR1 reads KGHSH; CDR2 reads LQKENI. There are 15 residues in the CDR3. The CDR3 region is CASSPPSGQLYEQYF. DNA for the CDR3: TGTGCCAGCTCACCACCGTCGGGACAGCTTTACGAGCAGTACTTC.

V and J are TRBV5-4 and TRBJ2-5; 8 bases align to TRBD1. The CDR3 totals 15 residues. The V gene end was trimmed by 4 bases and the J gene end by 2 bases; junction bases not matched to a gene: 7. CDR1 is SGHNT, CDR2 YYREEE, per germline (reference sequence). CDR3 loop: CASSAGTGQQETQYF. The CDR3 nucleotides are TGTGCCAGCAGCGCCGGGACAGGCCAACAAGAGACCCAGTACTTC.

The V and J genes are TRBV5-1 and TRBJ2-5, with D possibly being TRBD1 (5 bases). Trimming left V 3 bases short and J 3 bases short, with 15 bases between. CDR3 size: 15 residues. From germline, CDR1 is SGHRS and CDR2 YFSETQ. Written as DNA, the CDR3 is TGCGCCAGCAGCTGGGGCCTGACTGGAGAAGAGACCCAGTACTTC. As protein: CASSWGLTGEETQYF.

As for this clone: One end of the junction is discordant with germline, which a read error may explain. This sequence joins TRBV28 and TRBJ2-4; 12 bases fit TRBD2. The germline V gene has CDR1 MDHEN and CDR2 SYDVKM. This CDR3 contains 11 residues. The CDR3 nucleotides read TGTGCCAGCAGTACTGGACTAGCGGGATATTTC. Protein sequence: CASSTGLAGYF.

The rearrangement links TRBV9 to TRBJ2-7; possibly TRBD1 for D (6 bases). V was cut by 4 bases and J by 5 bases, with 22 bases left in between. Germline CDR1 SGDLS, CDR2 YYNGEE. The CDR3 totals 16 residues. The CDR3 loop is CASSYRRDNPWNEQYF. CDR3 coding DNA: TGTGCCAGCAGCTACCGCCGGGACAACCCCTGGAACGAGCAGTACTTC.

The CDR3 sequence: CASSQDGEQYF. Here the CDR3 DNA reads TGTGCCAGCAGCCAGGATGGCGAGCAGTACTTC. The chain has TRBV2 and TRBJ2-7, with D unresolved. In germline, CDR1 is SNHLY, CDR2 FYNNEI. Trimming cost V 6 bases and J 6 bases, with 9 bases left between them. This CDR3 has 11 amino acids.

The gene calls are TRBV28 and TRBJ1-6; D is unresolved. CDR1 is MDHEN and CDR2 is SYDVKM in the germline V gene. Deletions cut 6 bases from V and 6 bases from J, with 12 bases between. The CDR3 has 14 amino acids. The CDR3 loop is CASSHDKPNSPLHF. The CDR3 region has the DNA TGTGCCAGCAGCCACGACAAGCCTAATTCACCCCTCCACTTT.

The rearrangement links TRBV2 to TRBJ1-5; 9 bases are a match to TRBD1. CDR1 is SNHLY, CDR2 FYNNEI, per germline. The junction had 4 bases not matched to a gene; V was cut back by 4 bases and J by 6 bases. CDR3 length equals 14 residues. Here the CDR3 reads CASSGGQGSQPQHF. CDR3 bases: TGTGCCAGCAGTGGGGGACAGGGTAGTCAGCCCCAGCATTTT.

The chain employs TRBV6-6 and TRBJ2-7; maybe TRBD2 (5 bases). The CDR3 has 15 amino acids. Germline V lookup: CDR1 MNHNY, CDR2 SVGAGI (reference sequence). The V end lost 7 bases, the J end lost 1 base, and 17 bases lay between the germline ends. The CDR3 reads CASKESGWGSYEQYF. DNA of the CDR3: TGTGCCAGCAAGGAGTCGGGGTGGGGATCCTACGAGCAGTACTTC.

This clone was seen only once. The V call is TRBV2, the J call TRBJ2-3, with TRBD2 identical over 8 bases. The CDR3 runs 16 residues. V trimming: 5 bases; J trimming: 1 base; junction bases outside the gene matches: 8. Germline CDR1 SNHLY, CDR2 FYNNEI. In nucleotides, the CDR3 is TGTGCCAGCAGTCAAGGGTCGGGACTAGGCACAGATACGCAGTATTTT. Its protein product is CASSQGSGLGTDTQYF.

The chain carries TRBV28 and TRBJ2-2; maybe TRBD1 (6 bases). Trimming removed 6 bases from V and 6 bases from J, with 11 bases in between. CDR3 length equals 13 residues. Germline lookup yields CDR1 MDHEN and CDR2 SYDVKM. Here the CDR3 reads CASREQGPGELFF. CDR3 in DNA: TGTGCCAGCAGAGAACAGGGACCCGGGGAGCTGTTTTTT.

The V and J genes are TRBV2 and TRBJ2-1; 8 positions match TRBD1. V was clipped by 4 bases and J by 1 base; unmatched bases: 3. CDR1 and CDR2 from the germline V gene are SNHLY and FYNNEI. The CDR3 consists of 15 residues. The CDR3 here is CASSGTGGSYNEQFF. DNA for the CDR3: TGTGCCAGCAGTGGCACAGGGGGATCCTACAATGAGCAGTTCTTC.

The chain uses TRBV12-3 or TRBV12-4 and TRBJ1-1; D perhaps matches TRBD1 (5 bases). The CDR3 is 13 residues long. Trimming left V 6 bases short and J 1 base short, with 9 bases between. CDR3 coding DNA: TGTGCCAGCAGCTTACAGGAGAACACTGAAGCTTTCTTT. It encodes CASSLQENTEAFF.

This clone came up a few times. This chain joins TRBV21-1 and TRBJ1-1. TRBV21-1 is flagged as a pseudogene. The CDR3 is made up of 19 amino acids. CDR3 nucleotide sequence: TGTGCCAGCAGCCCCCTGGGGGGGTTTTTGCTGGAACGGAACACTGAAGCTTTCTTT. It yields the protein CASSPLGGFLLERNTEAFF.

This sequence joins TRBV2 and TRBJ2-7; 7 bases fit TRBD2. V shed 6 bases and J 5 bases; nucleotides not matched to a gene: 7. This CDR3 has 13 amino acids. Germline lookup yields CDR1 SNHLY and CDR2 FYNNEI. CDR3 amino acids: CASRPTSDHEQYF. The CDR3 DNA reads as TGTGCCAGCAGGCCCACTAGCGACCACGAGCAGTACTTC.